The 25 T cell receptor beta chains given below trace back to one sample, sequenced in a study of PD-L1 blockade in urothelial cancer. Clones were read by immunoSEQ multiplex PCR, and TCRdb kept only the in-frame ones, dropping some. The repertoire has around 56,000 clones, about 86% of them found once; the top ten carry under 3.5%. Sequences were derived from PBMCs, sampled around atezolizumab (anti-PD-L1) treatment. The receptors were sampled from a man aged 45-65 years with urothelial cancer.

The chain recombines TRBV4-2 with TRBJ2-1; 8 bases map to TRBD1. Trimming removed 4 bases from V and 6 bases from J; junction bases left unmatched: 8. Germline V gene sequence: CDR1 LGHNA, CDR2 YNFKEQ. This CDR3 has 15 residues. The CDR3 here is CASSPRTGFGNEQFF. CDR3 nucleotide sequence: TGTGCCAGCAGCCCGAGGACAGGGTTTGGCAATGAGCAGTTCTTC.

The chain is built from TRBV10-2 and TRBJ2-5; 9 bases fit TRBD1. J was trimmed by 4 bases and V by 5 bases; bases with no gene match: 14. Germline V gene sequence: CDR1 WSHSY, CDR2 SAAADI. CDR3 length: 17 residues. CDR3: CASSQTGTGNVVETQYF. The CDR3 bases are TGCGCCAGCAGTCAAACCGGGACAGGGAACGTGGTAGAGACCCAGTACTTC.

V is TRBV10-3 and J is TRBJ2-6, with TRBD2 as a possible D gene (5 bases). CDR1 is ENHRY, CDR2 SYGVKD, per germline. V shed 3 bases and J shed 1 base, with 10 bases lying between them. This CDR3 contains 16 residues. The CDR3 DNA reads TGTGCCATCAGTGATGTGACTATTTCTGGGGCCAACGTCCTGACTTTC. Translating it yields CAISDVTISGANVLTF.

The rearrangement joins TRBV29-1 to TRBJ1-1; D possibly corresponds to TRBD1 (6 bases). The ends were cut back, 7 bases at V and 0 bases at J, with 12 bases in the middle. The V gene's germline CDR1 is SQVTM and CDR2 ANQGSEA. The CDR3 is 13 amino acids. As DNA, the CDR3 is TGCAGCGCATCGGGACACTTGAACACTGAAGCTTTCTTT. It codes for CSASGHLNTEAFF.

V is TRBV7-2 and J is TRBJ2-3; D ambiguous. CDR1 and CDR2 from the germline V gene are SGHTA and FQGNSA. This CDR3 is 12 amino acids long. The V gene lost 4 bases and the J gene lost 2 bases, with 4 bases spanning the gap. The DNA of the CDR3 is TGTGCCAGCAGCTCCTCCACAGATACGCAGTATTTT. Its protein is CASSSSTDTQYF. Complete variable domain (other parts from reference TRBV7-2 and TRBJ2-3): GAGVSQSPSNKVTEKGKDVELRCDPISGHTALYWYRQSLGQGLEFLIYFQGNSAPDKSGLPSDRFSAERTGGSVSTLTIQRTQQEDSAVYLCASSSSTDTQYFGPGTRLTVL.

V usage is TRBV7-3 and J usage is TRBJ2-6; unclear D gene. Germline lookup yields CDR1 SGHTA and CDR2 FQGTGA. The CDR3 sequence is 17 residues long. V lost 2 bases, J lost 4 bases, and 15 bases lay in between. CDR3 sequence (DNA): TGTGCCAGCAGCTTAGTGCCAGGTCTCTCCGGGGCCAACGTCCTGACTTTC. It is translated as CASSLVPGLSGANVLTF.

This chain links TRBV7-9 with TRBJ1-4; D is unresolved. The V and J ends lost 8 bases and 0 bases respectively, with 4 bases between them. The CDR3 covers 12 residues. Germline V lookup: CDR1 SEHNR, CDR2 FQNEAQ (reference sequence). CDR3 sequence: CASDTTNEKLFF. CDR3 DNA: TGTGCCAGCGACACAACTAATGAAAAACTGTTTTTT.

This clone is a singleton in its sample. V is TRBV18 and J is TRBJ2-3, with a possible D match to TRBD2 (6 bases). Germline lookup yields CDR1 KGHSH and CDR2 LQKENI. Deletions cut 8 bases from V and 1 base from J, with 16 bases between. The CDR3 contains 15 residues. CDR3 nucleotide sequence: TGTGCCAGCCGGAGGGCCGGCGGTGGCACAGATACGCAGTATTTT. It yields the protein CASRRAGGGTDTQYF. Full variable domain (remainder filled in from reference TRBV18 and TRBJ2-3): NAGVMQNPRHLVRRRGQEARLRCSPMKGHSHVYWYRQLPEEGLKFMVYLQKENIIDESGMPKERFSAEFPKEGPSILRIQQVVRGDSAAYFCASRRAGGGTDTQYFGPGTRLTVL.

The genes are TRBV6-6 and TRBJ1-5; D unresolved. CDR1 is MNHNY, CDR2 SVGAGI, per germline (reference sequence). This CDR3 is 15 amino acids long. V lost 5 bases to trimming and J lost 0 bases, with 11 bases between them. The DNA of the CDR3 is TGTGCCAGCAGTCCTTACCTATATAGCAATCAGCCCCAGCATTTT. This sequence encodes CASSPYLYSNQPQHF.

This rearrangement joins TRBV6-5 to TRBJ1-5; D is undetermined. Germline CDR1 and CDR2: MNHEY and SVGAGI. Trimming removed 5 bases from V and 3 bases from J, with 8 bases in between. This CDR3 spans 13 amino acids. The DNA for the CDR3 is TGTGCCAGCAGTCAGGTACCCAATCAGCCCCAGCATTTT. It specifies CASSQVPNQPQHF.

This rearrangement joins TRBV5-1 to TRBJ2-5; 7 nucleotides line up with TRBD1. Losses at the gene ends were 7 bases for V and 3 bases for J; bases not matched to a gene: 12. Germline V gene lookup returns CDR1 SGHRS and CDR2 YFSETQ. This CDR3 has 15 residues. This CDR3 is CASCQQGKKEETQYF. The CDR3 DNA is TGCGCCAGCTGTCAACAGGGGAAGAAGGAAGAGACCCAGTACTTC.

The chain combines TRBV5-6 with TRBJ1-3; D may be TRBD1 (6 bases). Trimming removed 2 bases at V and 0 bases at J, with 15 bases between. The CDR3 sequence is 17 residues long. CDR1 SGHDT and CDR2 YYEEEE come from the germline V gene. Written as DNA, the CDR3 is TGTGCCAGCAGCTTTCCTTTCGACAGGAGCTCTGGAAACACCATATATTTT. This codes for CASSFPFDRSSGNTIYF.

V is TRBV5-1 and J is TRBJ2-2; no clear D gene. This CDR3 comprises 14 residues. Per the germline V gene, CDR1 is SGHRS and CDR2 is YFSETQ. V shed 3 bases and J shed 0 bases, with 6 bases lying between them. CDR3 sequence reads: CASSSLSNTGELFF. CDR3 nucleotide sequence: TGCGCCAGCAGCTCCCTCTCGAACACCGGGGAGCTGTTTTTT.

The chain recombines TRBV5-1 with TRBJ2-2; D gene uncertain. V was clipped by 3 bases and J by 1 base, with 16 bases between them. CDR3 length: 17 residues. The germline CDR1 and CDR2 sequences are SGHRS and YFSETQ. CDR3 region: CASSSALDPLNTGELFF. As DNA, the CDR3 is TGCGCCAGCAGCTCCGCTCTAGATCCCTTGAACACCGGGGAGCTGTTTTTT.

The chain is built from TRBV11-2 and TRBJ1-5; no clear D. Germline values: CDR1 SGHAT, CDR2 FQNNGV. V lost 2 bases to trimming and J lost 9 bases, with 11 bases between them. The CDR3 contains 13 residues. CDR3 in amino acids: CASSLTPTLPQHF. CDR3 nucleotide sequence: TGTGCCAGCAGCTTAACCCCGACATTGCCCCAGCATTTT.

CDR3 loop: CASSLHVGVRGPDEQYF. The CDR3 DNA reads TGTGCCAGCAGCTTGCATGTCGGAGTCAGGGGACCGGACGAGCAGTACTTC. This chain connects TRBV11-1 to TRBJ2-7, with a tentative D call TRBD1 (6 bases). The V and J ends lost 3 bases and 5 bases respectively, with 23 bases between them. In germline, CDR1 is SGHAT, CDR2 FQDESV (reference sequence). CDR3 length equals 17 residues.

This clone was counted once. The V call is TRBV28, the J call TRBJ2-1; 12 nucleotides align to TRBD2. J was trimmed by 4 bases and V by 7 bases; bases with no gene match: 8. Germline V gives CDR1 MDHEN, CDR2 SYDVKM. CDR3 length: 16 amino acids. CDR3 amino acids: CASTQGLAGKYNEQFF. The DNA for the CDR3 is TGTGCCAGCACCCAAGGACTAGCGGGAAAATACAATGAGCAGTTCTTC. Filled out from reference TRBV28 and TRBJ2-1, the complete variable domain reads DVKVTQSSRYLVKRTGEKVFLECVQDMDHENMFWYRQDPGLGLRLIYFSYDVKMKEKGDIPEGYSVSREKKERFSLILESASTNQTSMYLCASTQGLAGKYNEQFFGPGTRLTVL.

This sequence joins TRBV2 and TRBJ2-1; no firm D call. Germline CDR1 reads SNHLY; CDR2 reads FYNNEI. V lost 1 base to trimming and J lost 2 bases, with 6 bases between them. This CDR3 is 14 amino acids long. CDR3 in amino acids: CASSEDSPYNEQFF. The CDR3 DNA reads as TGTGCCAGCAGTGAAGACAGTCCCTACAATGAGCAGTTCTTC.

V gene TRBV27 combines with J gene TRBJ2-5; D is uncertain. CDR1 is MNHEY and CDR2 is SMNVEV in the germline V gene (reference sequence). Trimming cost V 2 bases and J 8 bases, with 15 bases left between them. This CDR3 region has 14 residues. CDR3 nucleotide sequence: TGTGCCAGCAGTTTAATCGACGCCGGGTCAACCCAGTACTTC. It translates to CASSLIDAGSTQYF.

This chain links TRBV18 with TRBJ2-5; D is uncertain. Between the trimmed V and J ends, which lost 3 bases and 2 bases, there was a span of 7 bases. Germline lookup yields CDR1 KGHSH and CDR2 LQKENI. The length of the CDR3 is 13 residues. The CDR3 loop is CASSPLTQETQYF. The CDR3 nucleotides are TGTGCCAGCTCACCGCTGACACAAGAGACCCAGTACTTC.

J is TRBJ2-2 and V is TRBV30; D not resolved. Germline CDR1 is GTSNPN and CDR2 is SVGIG (reference sequence). V was trimmed by 2 bases and J by 3 bases, leaving 7 bases between them. CDR3 length: 13 residues. This CDR3 reads CAWSPGYTGELFF. The CDR3, as DNA: TGTGCCTGGAGTCCAGGTTACACCGGGGAGCTGTTTTTT.

This clone appeared a few times. This chain uses TRBV5-1 with TRBJ1-1; 9 bases are a match to TRBD1. Germline V CDR1 and CDR2: SGHRS, YFSETQ. CDR3 length: 14 amino acids. The J segment lost 4 bases and the V segment lost 5 bases, leaving 6 bases of the junction unmatched. Here the CDR3 DNA reads TGCGCCAGCAGGGGACAGGGAGGGAGCACTGAAGCTTTCTTT. This codes for CASRGQGGSTEAFF.

V usage is TRBV25-1 and J usage is TRBJ1-6; D gene uncertain. The CDR3 is 15 amino acids. From germline, CDR1 is MGHDK and CDR2 SYGVNS. V lost 3 bases, J lost 7 bases, and 13 bases lay in between. CDR3 loop: CASSESLYRNSPLHF. The CDR3 bases are TGTGCCAGCAGTGAGTCGTTATATCGGAATTCACCCCTCCACTTT.

The chain links TRBV13 to TRBJ2-7; 12 bases match TRBD2. This CDR3 contains 15 residues. CDR1 is PRHDT and CDR2 is FYEKMQ in the germline V gene (reference sequence). The J segment lost 4 bases and the V segment lost 3 bases, leaving 4 bases of the junction unmatched. The DNA for the CDR3 is TGTGCCAGCAGCTTGACTAGCGGGAGAGGGTACGAGCAGTACTTC. This encodes CASSLTSGRGYEQYF.

This clone was picked up a small number of times. Written as DNA, the CDR3 is TGTGCCAGCAGCGACCGGGTCGCCTACGAGCAGTACTTC. This codes for CASSDRVAYEQYF. This chain joins TRBV7-2 and TRBJ2-7; D unresolved. The V gene's germline CDR1 is SGHTA and CDR2 FQGNSA. CDR3 length: 13 residues. Between the trimmed V and J ends, which lost 5 bases and 2 bases, there was a span of 10 bases. The variable domain in full, completed from reference TRBV7-2 and TRBJ2-7, reads GAGVSQSPSNKVTEKGKDVELRCDPISGHTALYWYRQSLGQGLEFLIYFQGNSAPDKSGLPSDRFSAERTGGSVSTLTIQRTQQEDSAVYLCASSDRVAYEQYFGPGTRLTVT.